These 16 T cell receptor beta chains came from one sample sequenced in a study of OX40 agonist ivuxolimab in advanced cancers. The table came from immunoSEQ multiplex PCR; TCRdb's copy has only in-frame clones and leaves some out. The table shows roughly 89,000 clones, with 85% to 90% occurring only once. Material: CD4+ or CD8+ T cells sorted from blood, obtained in a trial of the OX40 agonist ivuxolimab. The receptors come from an adult with an advanced solid tumor such as melanoma, head and neck, liver or kidney cancer.

The V gene is TRBV6-6, the J gene TRBJ1-5; 10 bases agree with TRBD1. The CDR3 loop spans 16 amino acids. V lost 3 bases, J lost 1 base, and 3 bases stayed unmatched. The germline gives CDR1 MNHNY, CDR2 SVGAGI (reference sequence). The CDR3 loop reads CASSYLGQGSNQPQHF. The CDR3 bases are TGTGCCAGCAGTTATTTGGGACAGGGGAGCAATCAGCCCCAGCATTTT.

CDR3 in amino acids: CASSLAPPSGASSREGYTF. As DNA, the CDR3 is TGTGCCAGCAGCTTAGCTCCGCCGTCAGGGGCCTCGTCGAGAGAGGGCTACACCTTC. The genes are TRBV7-2 and TRBJ1-2, with D perhaps matching TRBD1 (6 bases). CDR3 length: 19 residues. The germline V gene encodes CDR1 SGHTA and CDR2 FQGNSA. With 0 bases removed from V and 8 bases from J, the gap between germline ends came to 28 bases.

The chain recombines TRBV4-1 with TRBJ2-5; 8 bases are a match to TRBD1. The V gene's germline CDR1 is MGHRA and CDR2 YSYEKL. V lost 2 bases and J lost 5; bases outside the gene matches: 10. This CDR3 has 16 amino acids. The CDR3 spells CASSQPDRADGETQYF. The CDR3 region has the DNA TGCGCCAGCAGCCAACCGGACAGGGCTGATGGGGAGACCCAGTACTTC.

This chain links TRBV21-1 with TRBJ2-5; the table's D gene call, TRBD2, was not cross checked with the DNA. TRBV21-1 is flagged as a pseudogene. This CDR3 contains 13 residues. Here the CDR3 DNA reads TGTGCCAGCCCCCCCGAGGGGGGGCCTACCCAGTACTTC. It is translated as CASPPEGGPTQYF.

V usage is TRBV9 and J usage is TRBJ2-7; the D call may be TRBD1 or TRBD2 (5 bases each). This CDR3 has 15 amino acids. Germline V lookup: CDR1 SGDLS, CDR2 YYNGEE. The germline V and J ends were trimmed by 1 base and 2 bases, with 13 bases remaining between them. CDR3 coding DNA: TGTGCCAGCAGCGTATCGTGGGACCCAACCTACGAGCAGTACTTC. Translating gives CASSVSWDPTYEQYF.

Written as DNA, the CDR3 is TGCGCCAGCAGCTTGGGTCCCGGTTCAGACCTCTCCTACGAGCAGTACTTC. It codes for CASSLGPGSDLSYEQYF. This chain uses TRBV5-1 with TRBJ2-5; D remains unclear. With the DNA end fitting TRBJ2-7 better, the J assignment may be wrong. The CDR3 is 17 residues long. Germline V gives CDR1 SGHRS, CDR2 YFSETQ.

This chain connects TRBV28 to TRBJ2-7; D is unresolved. CDR1 and CDR2 from the germline V gene are MDHEN and SYDVKM. Trimming left V 1 base short and J 4 bases short, with 8 bases between. This CDR3 is 13 amino acids long. As DNA, the CDR3 is TGTGCCAGCAGTTTATCCCGCGGATACGAGCAGTACTTC. It is translated as CASSLSRGYEQYF.

The chain couples TRBV7-9 to TRBJ1-5, with 7 bases lining up with TRBD1. The CDR3 runs 15 residues. Germline CDR1 SEHNR, CDR2 FQNEAQ (reference sequence). With 6 bases clipped from V and 1 base from J, the junction kept 6 bases outside the gene matches. The CDR3 nucleotides are TGTGCCAGCAGTCCCGGACAGGAGAGCAATCAGCCCCAGCATTTT. Amino acid sequence: CASSPGQESNQPQHF.

This clone was counted a few times. The chain combines TRBV28 with TRBJ1-5; TRBD1 matches 9 bases. This CDR3 is built from 15 residues. V was clipped by 2 bases and J by 7 bases; unmatched bases: 6. Per germline, CDR1 MDHEN and CDR2 SYDVKM. The CDR3 region has the DNA TGTGCCAGCAGTTTAGGGACAGGGTTTGAACAGCCCCAGCATTTT. Translated, it gives CASSLGTGFEQPQHF.

By sample share, this clone is medium-sized. The chain couples TRBV19 to TRBJ2-1, with a possible D match to TRBD2 (7 bases). V lost 2 bases and J 2 bases, leaving 10 bases between the germline ends. Germline loops: CDR1 LNHDA, CDR2 SQIVND (reference sequence). This CDR3 region has 15 residues. Here the CDR3 DNA reads TGTGCCAGTAGTATATACGGGGGGCCCTACAATGAGCAGTTCTTC. It codes for CASSIYGGPYNEQFF.

The V call is TRBV9, the J call TRBJ1-1, with D uncertain. Trimming removed 2 bases at V and 3 bases at J, with 14 bases between. CDR1 SGDLS and CDR2 YYNGEE come from the germline V gene. CDR3 length equals 15 residues. In DNA form, the CDR3 reads TGTGCCAGCAGCGTCACCCCCGGGCGTGACACTGAAGCTTTCTTT. Protein product: CASSVTPGRDTEAFF. Filled out from reference TRBV9 and TRBJ1-1, the complete variable domain reads DSGVTQTPKHLITATGQRVTLRCSPRSGDLSVYWYQQSLDQGLQFLIQYYNGEERAKGNILERFSAQQFPDLHSELNLSSLELGDSALYFCASSVTPGRDTEAFFGQGTRLTVV.

This clone has only one observation. The chain recombines TRBV19 with TRBJ2-3, with 8 bases matching TRBD1. The CDR3 contains 16 residues. Unmatched junction bases numbered 8, after V lost 6 bases and J lost 0 bases. The germline V gene has CDR1 LNHDA and CDR2 SQIVND (reference sequence). CDR3 DNA: TGTGCCAGTAGGAGTACAGGGGGTCGAAGCACAGATACGCAGTATTTT. It encodes CASRSTGGRSTDTQYF.

The chain joins TRBV7-8 to TRBJ1-2; 11 bases agree with TRBD1. Germline CDR1 and CDR2: SGHVS and FQNEAQ. V was pared by 4 bases and J by 4 bases, with 11 bases of the junction left unmatched. CDR3 length: 17 residues. CDR3 nucleotide sequence: TGTGCCAGCAGCTCCCCCGGGACAGGGGGATTGGTCTATGGCTACACCTTC. This encodes CASSSPGTGGLVYGYTF.

The CDR3: CAISEWTGANTEAFF. The CDR3 nucleotides read TGTGCCATCAGTGAATGGACAGGGGCTAACACTGAAGCTTTCTTT. V is TRBV10-3 and J is TRBJ1-1, with 9 bases identical to TRBD1. Germline V CDR1 and CDR2: ENHRY, SYGVKD. The J segment lost 2 bases and the V segment lost 3 bases, leaving 4 bases of the junction unmatched. The CDR3 loop spans 15 amino acids.

The CDR3 DNA sequence: TGTGCCAGCAGCTTAGGGGTTAGCACGAAGACCCAGTACTTC. It encodes CASSLGVSTKTQYF. The chain has TRBV7-2 and TRBJ2-5; D unresolved. Germline V gene sequence: CDR1 SGHTA, CDR2 FQGNSA. The CDR3 is 14 amino acids. With 1 base removed from V and 6 bases from J, the gap between germline ends came to 12 bases. Drawing the rest from reference TRBV7-2 and TRBJ2-5, the complete variable domain is GAGVSQSPSNKVTEKGKDVELRCDPISGHTALYWYRQSLGQGLEFLIYFQGNSAPDKSGLPSDRFSAERTGGSVSTLTIQRTQQEDSAVYLCASSLGVSTKTQYFGPGTRLLVL.

The genes are TRBV4-1 and TRBJ2-1; 7 nucleotides align to TRBD2. The CDR3 has 16 residues. Germline V gene sequence: CDR1 MGHRA, CDR2 YSYEKL. J lost 8 bases, V lost 0 bases, and 10 bases had no gene match. CDR3 coding DNA: TGCGCCAGCAGCCAAGATATTGTGCGGGAGTACTATGAGCAGTTCTTC. As protein: CASSQDIVREYYEQFF.